A single T cell receptor beta chain is shown here with its context. Its antigen is unidentified. The sample is drawn from a study of T cell repertoires in cytomegalovirus infection. As for the study in general: CMV infection and matching HLA type were both indicated by public TCR beta signatures. Broader study findings: The study found HLA-C-restricted CMV-specific TCR beta clonotypes dominating the ex vivo response.

TCRdb independently ran MiXCR on the reads; one entry per CDR3 protein. The sample yields fewer than 550,000 distinct CDR3 sequences, about 15% seen once. The CDR3 has 15 amino acids. CDR1 and CDR2 (germline): MNHEY, SMNVEV (reference sequence). After removal of 8 bases from V and 2 bases from J, the junction contained 11 bases not matched to a gene. The rearrangement links TRBV27 to TRBJ2-7; TRBD1 matches at 8 bases. This clonotype was sampled from a human donor in good health (CMV status not recorded). Some clones in this sample may be carry-over from other donors' samples. The sequencing input was CD8+ T cells from PBMCs. The CDR3: CASSTLDRDPYEQYF. CDR3 nucleotide sequence: TGTGCCAGCTCCACTTTGGACAGGGACCCCTACGAGCAGTACTTC.